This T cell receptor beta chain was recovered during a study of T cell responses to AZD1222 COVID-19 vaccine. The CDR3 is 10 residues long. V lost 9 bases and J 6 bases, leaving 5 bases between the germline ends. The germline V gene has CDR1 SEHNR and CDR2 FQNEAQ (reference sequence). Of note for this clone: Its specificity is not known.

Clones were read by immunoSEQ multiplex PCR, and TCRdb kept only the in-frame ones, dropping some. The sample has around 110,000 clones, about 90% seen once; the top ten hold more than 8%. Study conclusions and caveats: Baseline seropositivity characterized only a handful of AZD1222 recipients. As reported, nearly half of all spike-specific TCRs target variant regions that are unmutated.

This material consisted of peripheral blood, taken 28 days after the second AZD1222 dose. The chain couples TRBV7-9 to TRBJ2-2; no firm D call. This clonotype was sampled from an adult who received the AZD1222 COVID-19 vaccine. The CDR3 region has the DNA TGTGCCAGTGTTGCCGGGGAGCTGTTTTTT. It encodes CASVAGELFF.